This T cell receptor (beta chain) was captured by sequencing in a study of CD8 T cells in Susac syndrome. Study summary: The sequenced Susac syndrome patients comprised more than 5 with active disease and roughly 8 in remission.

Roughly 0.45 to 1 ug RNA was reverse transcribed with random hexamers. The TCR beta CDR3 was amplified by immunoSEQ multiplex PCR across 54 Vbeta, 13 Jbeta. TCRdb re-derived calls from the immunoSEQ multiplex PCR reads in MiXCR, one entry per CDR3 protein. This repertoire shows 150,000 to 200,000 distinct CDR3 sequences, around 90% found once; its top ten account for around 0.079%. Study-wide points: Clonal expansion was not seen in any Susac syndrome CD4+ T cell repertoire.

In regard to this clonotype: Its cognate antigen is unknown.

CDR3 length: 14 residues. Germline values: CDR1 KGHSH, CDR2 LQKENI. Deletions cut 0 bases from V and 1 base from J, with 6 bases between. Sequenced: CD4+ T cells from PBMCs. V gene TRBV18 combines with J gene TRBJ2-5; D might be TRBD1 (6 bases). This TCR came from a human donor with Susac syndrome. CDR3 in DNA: TGTGCCAGCTCACCACCGGACAGCCAAGAGACCCAGTACTTC. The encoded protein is CASSPPDSQETQYF.